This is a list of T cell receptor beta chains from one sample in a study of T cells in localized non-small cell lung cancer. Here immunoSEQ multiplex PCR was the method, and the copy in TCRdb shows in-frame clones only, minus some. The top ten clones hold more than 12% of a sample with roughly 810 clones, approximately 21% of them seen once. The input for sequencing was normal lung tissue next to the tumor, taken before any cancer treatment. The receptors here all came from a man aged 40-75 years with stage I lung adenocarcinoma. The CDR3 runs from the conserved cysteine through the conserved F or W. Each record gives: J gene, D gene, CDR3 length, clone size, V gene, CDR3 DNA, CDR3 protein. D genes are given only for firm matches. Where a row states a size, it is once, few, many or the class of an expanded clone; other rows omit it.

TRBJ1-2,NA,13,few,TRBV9,TGTGCCAGCAGTTTGCATGAGGACTATGGCTACACCTTC,CASSLHEDYGYTF
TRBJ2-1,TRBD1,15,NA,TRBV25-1,TGTGCCAGCAGTGGGTCAGGGACAGTAATCAATGAGCAGTTCTTC,CASSGSGTVINEQFF
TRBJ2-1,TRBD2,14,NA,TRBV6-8,TGTGCCAGCAGTTACGGGAGGGCCTACAATGAGCAGTTCTTC,CASSYGRAYNEQFF
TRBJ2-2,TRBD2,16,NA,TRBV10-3,TGTGCCAGCGGCGTACTAGCGGGAGGAATCAGCGGGGAGCTGTTTTTT,CASGVLAGGISGELFF
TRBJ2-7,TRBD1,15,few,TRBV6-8,TGTGCCAGCAGCTTGGACAGGGGGCCCTCCTACGAGCAGTACTTC,CASSLDRGPSYEQYF
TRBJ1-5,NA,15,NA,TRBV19,TGTGCCAGTGACCCAGGAAGGGCCATGCGGAAGCCCCAGCATTTT,CASDPGRAMRKPQHF
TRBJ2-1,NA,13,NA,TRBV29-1,TGCAGCGGAGCGATAGACAGCTACAATGAGCAGTTCTTC,CSGAIDSYNEQFF
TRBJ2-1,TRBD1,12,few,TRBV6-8,TGTGCCAGCAGCCCTTACAGGGGGGAGCAGTTCTTC,CASSPYRGEQFF
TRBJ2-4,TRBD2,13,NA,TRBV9,TGTGCCAGCAGCTCCGGCGGGGGGGGACAGCCGTACTTC,CASSSGGGGQPYF
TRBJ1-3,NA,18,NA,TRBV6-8,TGTGCCAGCACCCAGGACAGACCGGGGTCTACCATGGGAAACACCATATATTTT,CASTQDRPGSTMGNTIYF
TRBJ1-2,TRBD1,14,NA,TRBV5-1,TGCGCCAGCAGCTTGGGGCAGGGGGACTATGGCTACACCTTC,CASSLGQGDYGYTF
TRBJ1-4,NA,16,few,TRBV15,TGTGCCACCAGCTCGGACGAAGGGGGGCCGAATGAAAAACTGTTTTTT,CATSSDEGGPNEKLFF
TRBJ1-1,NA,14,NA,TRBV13,TGTGCCAGCAGCTTAGGGGGGGGGAACACTGAAGCTTTCTTT,CASSLGGGNTEAFF
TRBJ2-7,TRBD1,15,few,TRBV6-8,TGTGCCAGCAGTTACGGGACAGGGGAATCCTACGAGCAGTACTTC,CASSYGTGESYEQYF
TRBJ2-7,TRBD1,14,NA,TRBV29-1,TGCAGCGCGAAGGGGGACAGGGGTGCCTACGAGCAGTACTTC,CSAKGDRGAYEQYF
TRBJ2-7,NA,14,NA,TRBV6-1,TGTGCCAGCAGTGAAGACCCAGGGAACCACGAGCAGTACTTC,CASSEDPGNHEQYF
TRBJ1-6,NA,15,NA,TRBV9,TGTGCCAGCAGCGTAGATGAGGTAGGGGATTCACCCCTCCACTTT,CASSVDEVGDSPLHF
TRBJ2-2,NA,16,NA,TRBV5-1,TGCGCCAGCAGCTTGGAGAGAGCGCTCAACACCGGGGAGCTGTTTTTT,CASSLERALNTGELFF
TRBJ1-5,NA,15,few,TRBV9,TGTGCCAGCAGCGTAGCGGGGGACAGCAATCAGCCCCAGCATTTT,CASSVAGDSNQPQHF
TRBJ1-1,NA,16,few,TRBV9,TGTGCCAGCAGCGTAGCTCGGGACTACGAGGGCACTGAAGCTTTCTTT,CASSVARDYEGTEAFF
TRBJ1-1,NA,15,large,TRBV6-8,TGTGCCAGCAGTTACTTCAGCGGCCTGAACACTGAAGCTTTCTTT,CASSYFSGLNTEAFF
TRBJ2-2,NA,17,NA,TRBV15,TGTGCCACCAGCAGACAGCCCGGGACACAGAACACCGGGGAGCTGTTTTTT,CATSRQPGTQNTGELFF
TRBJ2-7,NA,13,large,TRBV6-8,TGTGCCAGCAGTTACGACTACCCCTACGAGCAGTACTTC,CASSYDYPYEQYF
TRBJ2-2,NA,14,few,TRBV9,TGTGCCAGCAGCCCCAACGCGAACACCGGGGAGCTGTTTTTT,CASSPNANTGELFF
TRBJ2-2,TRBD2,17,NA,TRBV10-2,TGCGCCAGCAGTAAGACTAGCGGGAGGGCGAACACCGGGGAGCTGTTTTTT,CASSKTSGRANTGELFF
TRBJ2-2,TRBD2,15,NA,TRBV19,TGTGCCAGTAGTTTGACTAGCGGGAGGGCCGGGGAGCTGTTTTTT,CASSLTSGRAGELFF